This entry lists 25 T cell receptor beta chains sequenced from one sample in a study of T cell changes during pregnancy in multiple sclerosis. Method: immunoSEQ multiplex PCR; TCRdb's copy keeps in-frame clones and lacks some. The sample yields over 65,000 clones, approximately 93% seen once. Source: peripheral blood, taken in the first trimester of pregnancy. Source of these receptors: a female donor with multiple sclerosis, enrolled in a pregnancy study.

The V and J genes are TRBV5-5 and TRBJ1-1, with TRBD1 matching 8 bases. From germline, CDR1 is SGHKS and CDR2 YYEKEE (reference sequence). Unmatched junction bases numbered 11, after V lost 4 bases and J lost 0 bases. The CDR3 covers 17 residues. The CDR3 spells CASSLGRQGRLNTEAFF. The DNA of the CDR3 is TGTGCCAGCAGCCTGGGTAGACAGGGGCGACTGAACACTGAAGCTTTCTTT.

J is TRBJ1-3 and V is TRBV5-8, with 7 positions matching TRBD1. V was clipped by 4 bases and J by 0 bases; unmatched bases: 7. The CDR3 length is 16 residues. CDR1 and CDR2 (germline): SGHTS, YDEGEE. CDR3 DNA sequence: TGTGCCAGCAGCCAAGGACAGGTCCTCTCTGGAAACACCATATATTTT. Its protein is CASSQGQVLSGNTIYF.

V gene TRBV5-1 combines with J gene TRBJ2-1; TRBD2 is a possible D gene (5 bases). Deletions cut 4 bases from V and 15 bases from J, with 17 bases between. This CDR3 spans 12 amino acids. Germline values: CDR1 SGHRS, CDR2 YFSETQ. In nucleotides, the CDR3 is TGCGCCAGCAGCATATCGGACTCGGTCCCGTTCTTC. It codes for CASSISDSVPFF.

This clone occurred once. The genes are TRBV28 and TRBJ2-7, with 8 bases that match TRBD2. The CDR3 spans 15 residues. Germline lookup yields CDR1 MDHEN and CDR2 SYDVKM. V shed 5 bases, J shed 1 base, and the junction held 7 bases outside the gene matches. The CDR3 nucleotides are TGTGCCAGCAGTCCTCTAGCGGGCATTTCCTACGAGCAGTACTTC. Its translation is CASSPLAGISYEQYF.

The J gene is TRBJ2-4, the V gene TRBV2, with TRBD1 matching 7 bases. The CDR3 totals 18 residues. Trimming took 3 bases from V and 1 from J; bases not matched to a gene: 12. Per germline, CDR1 SNHLY and CDR2 FYNNEI. CDR3 DNA: TGTGCCAGCAGTGAGGATCAACAGGGGTTGGGGGCCAAAAACATTCAGTACTTC. It encodes CASSEDQQGLGAKNIQYF. The whole variable domain, remainder taken from reference TRBV2 and TRBJ2-4, is EPEVTQTPSHQVTQMGQEVILRCVPISNHLYFYWYRQILGQKVEFLVSFYNNEISEKSEIFDDQFSVERPDGSNFTLKIRSTKLEDSAMYFCASSEDQQGLGAKNIQYFGAGTRLSVL.

The chain carries TRBV6-5 and TRBJ2-1; weak D call: TRBD2 (6 bases). In germline, CDR1 is MNHEY, CDR2 SVGAGI. V was trimmed by 0 bases and J by 0 bases, leaving 9 bases between them. This CDR3 is built from 16 residues. As DNA, the CDR3 is TGTGCCAGCAGTTACTCTGCGGGGAGCTCCTACAATGAGCAGTTCTTC. Amino acid sequence: CASSYSAGSSYNEQFF.

This chain connects TRBV27 to TRBJ2-7, with 7 nucleotides matching TRBD1. This CDR3 region has 15 residues. CDR1 is MNHEY and CDR2 is SMNVEV in the germline V gene (reference sequence). V was clipped by 6 bases and J by 5 bases; unmatched bases: 13. The CDR3 region is CASRKPGQGVDEQYF. CDR3 in DNA: TGTGCCAGCAGAAAGCCAGGGCAGGGGGTCGACGAGCAGTACTTC.

The chain has TRBV2 and TRBJ1-5, with 7 bases lining up with TRBD1. Per the germline V gene, CDR1 is SNHLY and CDR2 is FYNNEI. The CDR3 contains 16 residues. Trimming cost V 6 bases and J 4 bases; bases outside gene matches: 12. The CDR3 sequence is CASRGMTGSTNQPQHF. In DNA form, the CDR3 reads TGTGCCAGCAGGGGGATGACAGGGTCAACGAATCAGCCCCAGCATTTT.

The rearrangement links TRBV7-9 to TRBJ1-6; 10 positions match TRBD1. V lost 4 bases, J lost 9 bases, and 6 bases stayed unmatched. The CDR3 runs 15 residues. The germline V gene encodes CDR1 SEHNR and CDR2 FQNEAQ (reference sequence). The CDR3 loop is CASSSSGTGASPLHF. As DNA, the CDR3 is TGTGCCAGCAGCTCCTCCGGGACAGGGGCTTCACCCCTCCACTTT.

The chain has TRBV15 and TRBJ1-1; 10 nucleotides align to TRBD1. CDR3 length: 15 amino acids. Per germline, CDR1 LNHNV and CDR2 YYDKDF (reference sequence). Germline trimming cut 1 base from V and 3 bases from J; bases unmatched to any gene: 2. CDR3 region: CATSRGQGADTEAFF. The CDR3 coding sequence is TGTGCCACCAGCAGAGGACAGGGGGCGGACACTGAAGCTTTCTTT.

The gene calls are TRBV6-1 and TRBJ2-7; perhaps TRBD2 as D (5 bases). The V and J ends lost 8 bases and 0 bases respectively, with 11 bases between them. CDR3 length: 13 amino acids. The germline V gene encodes CDR1 MNHNS and CDR2 SASEGT. The CDR3 nucleotides are TGTGCCAGCGTGGTAGCGACCTCCTACGAGCAGTACTTC. It specifies CASVVATSYEQYF.

A remark on this clone: Other nucleotide sequences in the sample specify the same CDR3. The chain employs TRBV5-1 and TRBJ2-7; TRBD1 matches 7 bases. V gave up 1 base and J gave up 3 bases; unmatched junction bases: 4. The germline gives CDR1 SGHRS, CDR2 YFSETQ. CDR3 length equals 14 residues. The CDR3 nucleotides are TGCGCCAGCAGCTTGAAACAGGGGTTCTACGAGCAGTACTTC. It yields the protein CASSLKQGFYEQYF.

The rearrangement uses TRBV9 and TRBJ1-5; TRBD1 is a possible D gene (5 bases). The CDR3 covers 15 residues. Trimming shortened V by 0 bases and J by 3 bases, and 10 bases separated the two germline ends. The germline V gene has CDR1 SGDLS and CDR2 YYNGEE. The CDR3 region is CASSVEAGINQPQHF. CDR3 in DNA: TGTGCCAGCAGCGTAGAAGCAGGGATCAATCAGCCCCAGCATTTT.

The V and J genes are TRBV29-1 and TRBJ1-2, with D possibly TRBD1 on 6 matching bases. V shed 4 bases and J shed 3 bases, with 15 bases lying between them. CDR3 length equals 14 residues. Germline CDR1 and CDR2: SQVTM and ANQGSEA. CDR3 coding DNA: TGCAGCGTTGTAAAAGGGGGTGGACACTATGGCTACACCTTC. This codes for CSVVKGGGHYGYTF.

In DNA form, the CDR3 reads TGTGCCAGCAGTTTGCGGGAGGGTATCTACGAGCAGTACTTC. Protein product: CASSLREGIYEQYF. The chain is built from TRBV27 and TRBJ2-7, with 9 bases aligning to TRBD2. Germline loops: CDR1 MNHEY, CDR2 SMNVEV (reference sequence). The V gene end was trimmed by 3 bases and the J gene end by 3 bases; junction bases not matched to a gene: 3. CDR3 size: 14 residues.

V is TRBV9 and J is TRBJ2-1; 9 bases match TRBD1. CDR1 and CDR2 (germline): SGDLS, YYNGEE. The CDR3 contains 14 residues. The J segment lost 7 bases and the V segment lost 4 bases, leaving 6 bases of the junction unmatched. CDR3 region: CASSPQGARNEQFF. The CDR3 DNA reads as TGTGCCAGCAGCCCACAGGGGGCAAGGAATGAGCAGTTCTTC.

The chain uses TRBV7-9 and TRBJ2-5, with 10 bases lining up with TRBD1. The germline V gene encodes CDR1 SEHNR and CDR2 FQNEAQ (reference sequence). The CDR3 consists of 16 residues. With V trimmed by 5 bases and J by 6 bases, 12 bases remained unmatched. CDR3 coding DNA: TGTGCCAGCAGCACACCCCGGGACAGGGGATCCCAGACCCAGTACTTC. It specifies CASSTPRDRGSQTQYF.

This clone was observed a single time. V is TRBV7-3 and J is TRBJ2-1, with TRBD1 matching over 7 bases. The germline CDR1 and CDR2 sequences are SGHTA and FQGTGA. This CDR3 has 13 amino acids. With 5 bases clipped from V and 10 bases from J, the junction kept 8 bases outside the gene matches. The CDR3 region is CASSETGAHEQFF. CDR3 nucleotide sequence: TGTGCCAGCAGCGAAACAGGGGCTCACGAGCAGTTCTTC.

This chain uses TRBV28 with TRBJ2-1, with a possible D match to TRBD2 (6 bases). Germline CDR1 reads MDHEN; CDR2 reads SYDVKM. Trimming took off 2 bases at V and 7 bases at J, with 15 bases between the two ends. The CDR3 is made up of 15 amino acids. CDR3 DNA sequence: TGTGCCAGCAGTTTAATTTCGGGAGTCCAAAATGAGCAGTTCTTC. Protein sequence: CASSLISGVQNEQFF.

The chain recombines TRBV28 with TRBJ1-2; D call uncertain. The CDR3 loop spans 15 amino acids. Germline V gene data show CDR1 as MDHEN and CDR2 as SYDVKM. Deletions cut 3 bases from V and 2 bases from J, with 13 bases between. CDR3 in amino acids: CASSFGGRINYGYTF. As DNA, the CDR3 is TGTGCCAGCAGTTTTGGAGGACGGATCAACTATGGCTACACCTTC.

This clone was detected only once. The chain has TRBV1 and TRBJ2-4; TRBD2 is taken as the D call from the table, unchecked against the DNA. TRBV1 is a pseudogene segment. The CDR3 length is 15 residues. CDR3 in amino acids: CTSGSGGNSKNIQYF. CDR3 coding DNA: TGCACCAGCGGTAGCGGGGGAAACTCAAAAAACATTCAGTACTTC.

This chain connects TRBV7-8 to TRBJ1-2, with a tentative D call TRBD1 (5 bases). Germline CDR1 is SGHVS and CDR2 is FQNEAQ. Trimming cost V 4 bases and J 2 bases, with 11 bases left between them. This CDR3 region has 14 residues. CDR3 region: CASSSWAGNYGYTF. For the CDR3, the DNA is TGTGCCAGCAGCTCCTGGGCAGGGAACTATGGCTACACCTTC.

This clone was recorded only once. This sequence joins TRBV18 and TRBJ1-1; D might be TRBD1 (5 bases). This CDR3 is 12 amino acids long. Germline values: CDR1 KGHSH, CDR2 LQKENI. Trimming took off 4 bases at V and 5 bases at J, with 8 bases between the two ends. CDR3 residues: CASSRGETEAFF. The CDR3 coding sequence is TGTGCCAGCTCACGGGGGGAGACTGAAGCTTTCTTT.

This sequence joins TRBV18 and TRBJ2-1; TRBD1 agrees at 9 bases. The CDR3 runs to 15 residues. J was trimmed by 3 bases and V by 5 bases; bases with no gene match: 5. CDR1 and CDR2 (germline): KGHSH, LQKENI. The CDR3 DNA reads as TGTGCCAGCTCAAGGGGGACAGGGCTCTACAATGAGCAGTTCTTC. Encoded protein: CASSRGTGLYNEQFF.

The rearrangement uses TRBV7-2 and TRBJ2-5, with D perhaps TRBD2 (5 bases). CDR1 and CDR2 (germline): SGHTA, FQGNSA. The CDR3 length is 13 residues. V shed 3 bases and J shed 5 bases, with 10 bases lying between them. DNA of the CDR3: TGTGCCAGCAGCTTTTTACTAGGGGAGACCCAGTACTTC. This codes for CASSFLLGETQYF.